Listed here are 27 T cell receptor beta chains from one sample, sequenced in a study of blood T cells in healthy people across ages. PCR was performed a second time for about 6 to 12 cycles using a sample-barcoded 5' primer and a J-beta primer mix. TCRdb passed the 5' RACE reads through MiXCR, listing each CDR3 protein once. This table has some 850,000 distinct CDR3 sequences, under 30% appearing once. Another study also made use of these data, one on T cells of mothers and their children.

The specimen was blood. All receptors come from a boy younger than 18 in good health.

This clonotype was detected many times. The CDR3 here is CASSPRTGDDIQYF. The CDR3 region has the DNA TGTGCCAGCAGTCCCCGGACAGGGGACGACATTCAGTACTTC. The V gene is TRBV28, the J gene TRBJ2-4, with 9 bases that match TRBD1. This CDR3 has 14 residues. Trimming cost V 5 bases and J 8 bases; bases outside gene matches: 7. Germline V gene sequence: CDR1 MDHEN, CDR2 SYDVKM.

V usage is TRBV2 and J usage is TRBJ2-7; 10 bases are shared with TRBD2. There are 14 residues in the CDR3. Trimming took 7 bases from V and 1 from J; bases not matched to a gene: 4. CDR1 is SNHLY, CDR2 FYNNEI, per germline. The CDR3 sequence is CASKVLAGSYEQYF. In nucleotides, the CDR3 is TGTGCCAGCAAAGTACTAGCGGGGTCCTACGAGCAGTACTTC.

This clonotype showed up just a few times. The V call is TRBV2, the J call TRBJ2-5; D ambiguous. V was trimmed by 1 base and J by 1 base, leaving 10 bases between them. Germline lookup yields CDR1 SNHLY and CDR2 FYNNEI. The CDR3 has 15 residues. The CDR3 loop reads CASSEGVTPQETQYF. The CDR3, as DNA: TGTGCCAGCAGTGAAGGAGTGACTCCCCAAGAGACCCAGTACTTC.

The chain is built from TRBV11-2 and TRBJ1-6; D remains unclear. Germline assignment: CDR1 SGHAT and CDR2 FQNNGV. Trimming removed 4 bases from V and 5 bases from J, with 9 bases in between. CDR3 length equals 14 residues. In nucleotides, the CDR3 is TGTGCCAGCAGCTCGACAAGGAATAATTCACCCCTCCACTTT. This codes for CASSSTRNNSPLHF.

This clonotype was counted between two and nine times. CDR3 residues: CASKDYPADTQYF. The CDR3 DNA follows: TGTGCCAGCAAGGATTACCCGGCAGATACGCAGTATTTT. The chain has TRBV2 and TRBJ2-3; D call uncertain. Germline assignment: CDR1 SNHLY and CDR2 FYNNEI. This CDR3 spans 13 amino acids. Trimming stripped 7 bases from V and 4 bases from J, with 12 bases between. Together with reference TRBV2 and TRBJ2-3, the CDR3 gives the full variable domain: EPEVTQTPSHQVTQMGQEVILRCVPISNHLYFYWYRQILGQKVEFLVSFYNNEISEKSEIFDDQFSVERPDGSNFTLKIRSTKLEDSAMYFCASKDYPADTQYFGPGTRLTVL.

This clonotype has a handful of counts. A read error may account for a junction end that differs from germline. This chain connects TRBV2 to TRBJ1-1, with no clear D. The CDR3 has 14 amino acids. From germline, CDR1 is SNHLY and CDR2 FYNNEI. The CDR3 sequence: CASSRDRRNSEAFF. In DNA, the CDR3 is TGTGCCAGCAGCCGCGACCGACGGAACTCTGAAGCTTTCTTT.

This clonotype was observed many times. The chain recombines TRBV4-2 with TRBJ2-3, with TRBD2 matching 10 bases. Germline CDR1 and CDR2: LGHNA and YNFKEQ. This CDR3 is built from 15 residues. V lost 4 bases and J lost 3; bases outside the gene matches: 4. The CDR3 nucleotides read TGTGCCAGCAGCCCCCTAGCGGGGGCAACAGATACGCAGTATTTT. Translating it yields CASSPLAGATDTQYF.

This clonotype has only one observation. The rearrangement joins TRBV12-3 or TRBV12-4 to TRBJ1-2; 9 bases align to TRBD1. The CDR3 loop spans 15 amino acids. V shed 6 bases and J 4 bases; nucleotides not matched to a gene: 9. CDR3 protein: CASRIQGAGGYGYTF. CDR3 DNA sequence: TGTGCCAGCAGAATACAGGGGGCTGGGGGCTATGGCTACACCTTC.

The CDR3 loop is CASSQDRVKAFF. The CDR3 coding sequence is TGTGCCAGCAGCCAGGACAGGGTCAAAGCTTTCTTT. This chain joins TRBV12-3 or TRBV12-4 and TRBJ1-1; 8 nucleotides agree with TRBD1. With V trimmed by 6 bases and J by 9 bases, 6 bases remained unmatched. CDR3 length: 12 amino acids.

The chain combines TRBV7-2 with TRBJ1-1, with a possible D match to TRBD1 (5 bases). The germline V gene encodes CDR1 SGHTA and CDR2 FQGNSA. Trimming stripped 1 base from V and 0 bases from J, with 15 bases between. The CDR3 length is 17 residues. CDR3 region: CASSLEARQLLNTEAFF. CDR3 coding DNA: TGTGCCAGCAGCTTAGAGGCTCGACAGCTTTTGAACACTGAAGCTTTCTTT.

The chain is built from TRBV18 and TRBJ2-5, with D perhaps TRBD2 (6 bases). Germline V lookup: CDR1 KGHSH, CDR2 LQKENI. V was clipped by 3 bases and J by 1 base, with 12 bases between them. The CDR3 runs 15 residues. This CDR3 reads CASSPRGGPQETQYF. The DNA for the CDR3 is TGTGCCAGCTCACCCCGGGGAGGCCCCCAAGAGACCCAGTACTTC.

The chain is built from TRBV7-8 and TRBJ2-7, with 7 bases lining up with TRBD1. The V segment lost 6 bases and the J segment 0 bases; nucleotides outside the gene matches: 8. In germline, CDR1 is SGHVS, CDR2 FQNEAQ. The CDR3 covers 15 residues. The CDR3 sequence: CASSPQGVNSYEQYF. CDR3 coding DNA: TGTGCCAGCAGTCCTCAGGGGGTAAACTCCTACGAGCAGTACTTC.

CDR3 amino acids: CATSTTSFSTDTQYF. Here the CDR3 DNA reads TGTGCCACCAGTACGACTAGCTTTAGCACAGATACGCAGTATTTT. This chain connects TRBV15 to TRBJ2-3; 7 bases are a match to TRBD2. CDR3 length equals 15 residues. With 6 bases clipped from V and 0 bases from J, the junction kept 6 bases outside the gene matches. The germline CDR1 and CDR2 sequences are LNHNV and YYDKDF (reference sequence). The whole variable domain, remainder taken from reference TRBV15 and TRBJ2-3, is DAMVIQNPRYQVTQFGKPVTLSCSQTLNHNVMYWYQQKSSQAPKLLFHYYDKDFNNEADTPDNFQSRRPNTSFCFLDIRSPGLGDTAMYLCATSTTSFSTDTQYFGPGTRLTVL.

CDR3 amino acids: CASSLWSWQGSYEQYF. In DNA, the CDR3 is TGCGCCAGCAGCTTGTGGTCTTGGCAGGGGTCCTACGAGCAGTACTTC. The chain recombines TRBV5-1 with TRBJ2-7; weak D call: TRBD1 (6 bases). Per the germline V gene, CDR1 is SGHRS and CDR2 is YFSETQ. The length of the CDR3 is 16 residues. V was cut by 1 base and J by 1 base, with 15 bases left in between.

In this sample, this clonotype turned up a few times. In DNA, the CDR3 is TGTGCCAGCGGCTCTCTACTCAGCACAGATACGCAGTATTTT. Translation: CASGSLLSTDTQYF. J is TRBJ2-3 and V is TRBV3-1; D ambiguous. The CDR3 contains 14 residues. V gave up 8 bases and J gave up 0 bases, with 12 bases separating them. Germline V lookup: CDR1 LGHDT, CDR2 YNNKEL (reference sequence).

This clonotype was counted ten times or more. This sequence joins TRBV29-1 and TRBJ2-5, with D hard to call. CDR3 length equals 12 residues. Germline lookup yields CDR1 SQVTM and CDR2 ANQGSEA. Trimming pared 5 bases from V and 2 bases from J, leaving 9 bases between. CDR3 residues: CSVFHAQETQYF. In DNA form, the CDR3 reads TGCAGCGTTTTTCACGCTCAAGAGACCCAGTACTTC.

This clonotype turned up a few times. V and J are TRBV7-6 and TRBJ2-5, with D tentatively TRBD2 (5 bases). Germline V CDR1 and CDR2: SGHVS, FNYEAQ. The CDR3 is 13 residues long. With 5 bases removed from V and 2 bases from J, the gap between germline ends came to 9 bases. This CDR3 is CASSPWTQETQYF. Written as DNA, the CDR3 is TGTGCCAGCAGCCCATGGACTCAAGAGACCCAGTACTTC.

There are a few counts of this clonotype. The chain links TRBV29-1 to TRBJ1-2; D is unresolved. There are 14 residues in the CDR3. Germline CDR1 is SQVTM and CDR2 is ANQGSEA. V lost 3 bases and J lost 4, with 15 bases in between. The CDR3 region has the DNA TGCAGCGTTGATAGCAGCTTCTCTATCTATGGCTACACCTTC. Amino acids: CSVDSSFSIYGYTF.

The CDR3 bases are TGTGCCAGCAGTGAAGGTGTCTGGGGGTCCGGGAATGAAAAACTGTTTTTT. Protein sequence: CASSEGVWGSGNEKLFF. V gene TRBV2 combines with J gene TRBJ1-4; maybe TRBD1 (5 bases). Germline V CDR1 and CDR2: SNHLY, FYNNEI. V lost 1 base to trimming and J lost 5 bases, with 17 bases between them. The CDR3 has 17 amino acids.

CDR3 nucleotides: TGTGCCAGCAGACGCACTTGGGAGACTAATGAAAAACTGTTTTTT. Translated, it gives CASRRTWETNEKLFF. The rearrangement links TRBV5-6 to TRBJ1-4; D is unresolved. CDR1 is SGHDT, CDR2 YYEEEE, per germline. CDR3 size: 15 residues. V dropped 5 bases and J dropped 2 bases, with 13 bases sitting between them.

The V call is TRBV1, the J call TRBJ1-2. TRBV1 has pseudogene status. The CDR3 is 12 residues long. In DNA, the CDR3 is TGCACCAGCAGCCAAGACTGCTATGGCTACACCTTC. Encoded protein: CTSSQDCYGYTF.

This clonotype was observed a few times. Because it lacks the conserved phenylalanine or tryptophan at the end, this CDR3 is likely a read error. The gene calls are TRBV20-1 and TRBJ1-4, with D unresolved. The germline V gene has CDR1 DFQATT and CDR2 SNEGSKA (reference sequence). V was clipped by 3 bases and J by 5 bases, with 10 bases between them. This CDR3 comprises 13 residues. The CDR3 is CSASRQRNEKLFS. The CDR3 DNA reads TGCAGTGCTAGTCGTCAGCGGAATGAAAAACTGTTTTCT.

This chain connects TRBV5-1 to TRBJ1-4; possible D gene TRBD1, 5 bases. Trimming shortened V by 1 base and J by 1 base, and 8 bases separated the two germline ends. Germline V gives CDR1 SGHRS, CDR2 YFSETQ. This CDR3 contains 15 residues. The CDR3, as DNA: TGCGCCAGCAGCTTGAGAGGGGAAACTAATGAAAAACTGTTTTTT. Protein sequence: CASSLRGETNEKLFF.

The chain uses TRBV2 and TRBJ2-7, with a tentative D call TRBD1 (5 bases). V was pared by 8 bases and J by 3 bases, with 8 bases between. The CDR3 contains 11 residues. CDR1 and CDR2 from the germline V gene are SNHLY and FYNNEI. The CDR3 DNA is TGTGCCAGCGATGACAGCTACGAGCAGTACTTC. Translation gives CASDDSYEQYF.

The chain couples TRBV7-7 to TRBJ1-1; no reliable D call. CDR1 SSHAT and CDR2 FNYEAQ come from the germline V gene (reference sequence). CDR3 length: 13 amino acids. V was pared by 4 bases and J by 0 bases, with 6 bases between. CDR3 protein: CASSSELNTEAFF. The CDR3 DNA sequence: TGTGCCAGCAGCTCCGAGTTGAACACTGAAGCTTTCTTT.

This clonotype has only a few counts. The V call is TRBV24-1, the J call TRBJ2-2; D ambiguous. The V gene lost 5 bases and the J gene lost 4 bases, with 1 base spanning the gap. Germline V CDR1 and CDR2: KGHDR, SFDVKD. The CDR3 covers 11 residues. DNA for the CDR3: TGTGCCACCAGTGTCACCGGGGAGCTGTTTTTT. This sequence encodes CATSVTGELFF.

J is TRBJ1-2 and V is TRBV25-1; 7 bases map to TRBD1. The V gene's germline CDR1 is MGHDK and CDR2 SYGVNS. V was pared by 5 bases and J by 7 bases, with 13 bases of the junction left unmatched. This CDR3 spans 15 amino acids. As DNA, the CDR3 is TGTGCCAGCAGTCCCTTAGGACAGGTTCCGGCTGGCTACACCTTC. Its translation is CASSPLGQVPAGYTF.